The rows below give T cell receptor beta chains drawn from one sample of a study of CD8 T cells in ankylosing spondylitis. TCRdb used MiXCR to reprocess the 5' RACE reads, holding one entry per CDR3 protein. The data show tens of thousands of distinct CDR3 sequences, under 5.5% seen once. Sequencing was performed on blood, either unsorted or a sorted T cell fraction (not recorded which). The source is a male donor with ankylosing spondylitis or in good health (not recorded which). The CDR3 runs from the conserved cysteine through the conserved F or W. A D gene is named only where the DNA matches it firmly. Clone size is not always given. Where it is, it says once, few, many or a class for expanded clones.

j_call,d_call,v_call,clone_size,cdr3_length,cdr3_nt,cdr3_aa
TRBJ2-7,NA,TRBV5-6,many,15,TGTGCCAGCAGTCATTTGTACAGGAGCTCCTACGAGCAGTACTTC,CASSHLYRSSYEQYF
TRBJ2-1,NA,TRBV21-1,many,15,TGTGCCAGCAGCAAAGGACAGGGGAAACTCGTGGGGCAGTTCTTC,CASSKGQGKLVGQFF
TRBJ2-3,TRBD1,TRBV5-1,many,14,TGCGCCAGCAGCCAGGACAGGGGTGGAAATACGCAGTATTTT,CASSQDRGGNTQYF
TRBJ2-7,TRBD2,TRBV3-1,few,15,TGTGCCTCCTCCAAGGGTTCGGGGGGTTCCTACGAGCAGTACTTC,CASSKGSGGSYEQYF
TRBJ2-7,NA,TRBV20-1,many,14,TGCAGTGCTAGGATCCGCCTGGATCATTACGAGCAGTACTTC,CSARIRLDHYEQYF
TRBJ1-5,TRBD1,TRBV24-1,many,16,TGTGCCACCAGTGATGGGGGACAGGGAGAAAATCAGCCCCAGCATTTT,CATSDGGQGENQPQHF
TRBJ2-3,NA,TRBV9,many,13,TGTGCCAGCAGCGTAGCTTGGACAGATACGCAGTATTTT,CASSVAWTDTQYF
TRBJ1-3,NA,TRBV20-1,many,17,TGCAGTGCTAGAGATAAAGATTGGACAATTGCTGGAAACACCATATATTTT,CSARDKDWTIAGNTIYF
TRBJ2-1,NA,TRBV10-3,many,13,TGTGCCATCAGAGAAGCTTTATCCACCCAGCAGTTCTTC,CAIREALSTQQFF
TRBJ2-1,NA,TRBV3-1,many,13,TGTGCCAGCAGCCAGGGGCCCTACAATGAGCAGTTCTTC,CASSQGPYNEQFF
TRBJ1-1,NA,TRBV2,many,13,TGTGCCAGCAGTGGGGGGGACGGCACTGAAGCTTTCTTT,CASSGGDGTEAFF
TRBJ2-7,NA,TRBV10-3,many,14,TGTGCCATCAGTGAGTCCGGACTTTCAGGCGAGCAGTACTTC,CAISESGLSGEQYF
TRBJ1-4,NA,TRBV3-1,many,16,TGTGCCAGCAGCCAACTTCAGGGTGGAACTAATGAAAAACTGTTTTTT,CASSQLQGGTNEKLFF
TRBJ1-2,NA,TRBV14,many,20,TGTGCCAGCAGCCAAGTAGAAATAACAACAAGGGACACGCCTTACTATGGCTACACCTTC,CASSQVEITTRDTPYYGYTF
TRBJ1-1,NA,TRBV7-2,many,15,TGTGCCAGCAGCTTAAATAGGCAGTTGAACACTGAAGCTTTCTTT,CASSLNRQLNTEAFF
TRBJ2-4,NA,TRBV6-1,many,15,TGTGCCAGCAGTGAAGGACCGCGAGCCAAAAACATTCAGTACTTC,CASSEGPRAKNIQYF
TRBJ2-4,TRBD2,TRBV6-5,many,15,TGTGCCAGCAGGGAGACTAGCGGGGGGGGGAACATTCAGTACTTC,CASRETSGGGNIQYF
TRBJ1-4,NA,TRBV7-2,NA,15,TGTGCCAGCAGCTTAATTACGGGGGAAAGTGAAAAACTGTTTTTT,CASSLITGESEKLFF
TRBJ2-2,TRBD2,TRBV2,NA,18,TGTACCTTCTGCCCATGGACTAGCGGGGGGATCAACACCGGGGAGCTGTTTTTT,CTFCPWTSGGINTGELFF
TRBJ2-7,TRBD2,TRBV3-1,NA,16,TGTGCCAGCAGCCAAGATCGGCGGGGGAAGAATGCCGAGCAGTACTTC,CASSQDRRGKNAEQYF
TRBJ1-6,TRBD1,TRBV5-6,NA,14,TGTGCCAGCAGTTGGACAGGGGCCTATTCACCCCTCCACTTT,CASSWTGAYSPLHF
TRBJ2-5,TRBD2,TRBV28,many,14,TGTGCCAGCAGCCCTGGGACTAGCCAGAAGACCCAGTACTTC,CASSPGTSQKTQYF
TRBJ2-2,TRBD2,TRBV20-1,many,16,TGCAGTGCTAGAGATCCTGGTAGCGGGGGGGCCAGGGAGCTGTTTTTT,CSARDPGSGGARELFF
TRBJ2-1,TRBD1,TRBV7-7,many,14,TGTGCCAGCAGCCTTGGACAGGGTGGGGGTGAGCAGTTCTTC,CASSLGQGGGEQFF
TRBJ2-3,NA,TRBV20-1,many,15,TGCAGTGCTAGAGATGTCTACCTCGGGGCAGATACGCAGTATTTT,CSARDVYLGADTQYF
TRBJ2-2,NA,TRBV4-3,many,15,TGCGCCAGCAGCCAAGCGGTTTCGGACACCGGGGAGCTGTTTTTT,CASSQAVSDTGELFF
TRBJ2-6,NA,TRBV20-1,NA,17,TGCAGTGCTAGCGACTTTACTCAGGGGACCGGGGCCAACGTCCTGACTTTC,CSASDFTQGTGANVLTF
TRBJ2-3,NA,TRBV5-8,few,15,TGTGCCAGCAGGGGGAGACGGCCCCACACAGATACGCAGTATTTT,CASRGRRPHTDTQYF
TRBJ2-7,NA,TRBV20-1,many,14,TGCAGTGCTAGCCCCCGGGACTTCTCCTACGAGCAGTACTTC,CSASPRDFSYEQYF
TRBJ2-7,NA,TRBV5-1,few,14,TGCGCCAGCAGCTTGGGGGGACGCAACTACGAGCAGTACTTC,CASSLGGRNYEQYF
TRBJ2-1,NA,TRBV20-1,NA,15,TGCAGTGCCCAGGCCCCGGGATTGCACTACAATGAGCAGTTCTTC,CSAQAPGLHYNEQFF
TRBJ2-2,NA,TRBV5-1,NA,13,TGCGCCAGCAGCTTGGGCAACACCGCGGAGCTGTTTTTT,CASSLGNTAELFF
TRBJ2-3,NA,TRBV12-3/TRBV12-4,many,17,TGTGCCAGCAGTCGGAGGGACGCGATGGGTTTGGCCTATACGCAGTATTTT,CASSRRDAMGLAYTQYF
TRBJ1-2,NA,TRBV20-1,few,16,TGCTGTGCCCGCGGGGAGTTAGGGCAGACAAACTATGGCTACACCTTC,CCARGELGQTNYGYTF
TRBJ2-2,TRBD1,TRBV6-1,many,14,TGTGCCAGCAGACGACAGGGCAACACCGGGGAGCTGTTTTTT,CASRRQGNTGELFF
TRBJ2-5,NA,TRBV29-1,many,12,TGCAGCGTTGCAGGGGCTCAAGAGACCCAGTACTTC,CSVAGAQETQYF
TRBJ2-2,NA,TRBV20-1,NA,14,TGCAGCGCAAAGGCGGGACAGTCCACCGGGGAGCTGTTTTTT,CSAKAGQSTGELFF
TRBJ2-1,NA,TRBV5-1,many,16,TGCGCCAGCAGTCAAGGCGGCGGGGCCTCCTACAATGAGCAGTTCTTC,CASSQGGGASYNEQFF
TRBJ2-1,NA,TRBV20-1,many,12,TGCAGTGCTAGAGTAGCTAACAATGAGCAGTTCTTC,CSARVANNEQFF
TRBJ2-1,NA,TRBV11-2,many,14,TGTGCCAGCAGCTTCGACCCATGGGGCAATGAGCAGTTCTTC,CASSFDPWGNEQFF
TRBJ2-3,NA,TRBV4-3,many,15,TGCGCCAGCAGCCAAGTAGGGGGTGGCGCAGATACGCAGTATTTT,CASSQVGGGADTQYF
TRBJ2-3,NA,TRBV5-1,many,17,TGCGCCAGCAGCTATACCCCACAGCTGGTTGGCACAGATACGCAGTATTTT,CASSYTPQLVGTDTQYF
TRBJ2-5,TRBD1,TRBV5-4,many,17,TGTGCCAGCAGCTTGGGAGGGACAGGGGGCGGGCAGGAGACCCAGTACTTC,CASSLGGTGGGQETQYF
TRBJ2-1,NA,TRBV10-3,many,15,TGTGCCATCAGCATGACCGGTAGGGAATACAATGAGCAGTTCTTC,CAISMTGREYNEQFF
TRBJ1-6,NA,TRBV5-1,many,17,TGCGCCAGCAGCTTGGCTGAAGGGGCCTCCTATAATTCACCCCTCCACTTT,CASSLAEGASYNSPLHF